This is a list of T cell receptor beta chains from one sample in a study of blood T cell repertoires in COVID-19. The assay was immunoSEQ multiplex PCR, and TCRdb's table has in-frame clones only and misses some. The sample lists around 300,000 clones; around nine tenths were seen once. The sequencing input was PBMCs or T cells enriched from blood (not recorded which). Receptors originate from an older woman who had recovered from COVID-19. The CDR3 runs from the conserved cysteine through the conserved F or W. Each record gives: clone size, J gene, D gene, V gene, CDR3 protein, CDR3 DNA. D genes are given only for firm matches. Part of the rows lack a size; the others show once, few, many or a class for expanded clones.

clone_size: .
j_call: TRBJ1-1
d_call: .
v_call: TRBV19
cdr3_aa: CASTRVGVGTEAFF
cdr3_nt: TGTGCCAGTACCAGGGTTGGGGTGGGCACTGAAGCTTTCTTT

clone_size: .
j_call: TRBJ2-5
d_call: .
v_call: TRBV15
cdr3_aa: CATSRDRVGETQYF
cdr3_nt: TGTGCCACCAGCAGAGACAGGGTTGGGGAGACCCAGTACTTC

clone_size: .
j_call: TRBJ1-1
d_call: .
v_call: TRBV19
cdr3_aa: CASSGDTLNTEAFF
cdr3_nt: TGTGCCAGTAGTGGGGACACGCTGAACACTGAAGCTTTCTTT

clone_size: .
j_call: TRBJ2-5
d_call: .
v_call: TRBV4-1
cdr3_aa: CASSQAGSGQETQYF
cdr3_nt: TGCGCCAGCAGCCAAGCTGGTAGCGGCCAAGAGACCCAGTACTTC

clone_size: once
j_call: TRBJ2-1
d_call: .
v_call: TRBV7-9
cdr3_aa: CATTLDRNYNEQFF
cdr3_nt: TGTGCCACCACGCTTGACAGGAATTACAATGAGCAGTTCTTC

clone_size: .
j_call: TRBJ2-5
d_call: TRBD2
v_call: TRBV5-1
cdr3_aa: CASSSGLAGGQETQYF
cdr3_nt: TGCGCCAGCAGCTCGGGACTAGCGGGGGGCCAAGAGACCCAGTACTTC

clone_size: .
j_call: TRBJ2-7
d_call: TRBD1
v_call: TRBV10-2
cdr3_aa: CASTPGQGPYEQYF
cdr3_nt: TGCGCCAGCACCCCGGGACAGGGTCCCTACGAGCAGTACTTC

clone_size: few
j_call: TRBJ2-7
d_call: .
v_call: TRBV7-8
cdr3_aa: CASSLVMASYEQYF
cdr3_nt: TGTGCCAGCAGCTTAGTTATGGCCTCCTACGAGCAGTACTTC

clone_size: once
j_call: TRBJ2-2
d_call: .
v_call: TRBV19
cdr3_aa: CASTEWGRADTGELFF
cdr3_nt: TGTGCCAGTACCGAATGGGGCAGGGCGGACACCGGGGAGCTGTTTTTT

clone_size: few
j_call: TRBJ1-1
d_call: TRBD1
v_call: TRBV7-9
cdr3_aa: CASRSGQGSLAFF
cdr3_nt: TGTGCCAGCAGATCGGGACAGGGTTCCTTAGCTTTCTTT

clone_size: .
j_call: TRBJ1-2
d_call: .
v_call: TRBV5-1
cdr3_aa: CASSPEGANYGYTF
cdr3_nt: TGCGCCAGCAGCCCTGAGGGCGCTAACTATGGCTACACCTTC

clone_size: .
j_call: TRBJ2-5
d_call: TRBD1
v_call: TRBV9
cdr3_aa: CASSVDRAETQYF
cdr3_nt: TGTGCCAGCAGCGTGGACAGGGCCGAGACCCAGTACTTC

clone_size: few
j_call: TRBJ1-1
d_call: .
v_call: TRBV9
cdr3_aa: CASSAGIGNTEAFF
cdr3_nt: TGTGCCAGCAGCGCAGGGATCGGAAACACTGAAGCTTTCTTT

clone_size: .
j_call: TRBJ2-3
d_call: .
v_call: TRBV7-9
cdr3_aa: CASSYIGSFPDTQYF
cdr3_nt: TGTGCCAGCAGCTATATCGGGTCGTTTCCAGATACGCAGTATTTT

clone_size: .
j_call: TRBJ1-5
d_call: TRBD1
v_call: TRBV30
cdr3_aa: CAWGTGTGINQPQHF
cdr3_nt: TGTGCCTGGGGGACCGGGACAGGGATCAATCAGCCCCAGCATTTT

clone_size: .
j_call: TRBJ1-5
d_call: .
v_call: TRBV6-1
cdr3_aa: CASSVHTRTATNQPQHF
cdr3_nt: TGTGCCAGCAGTGTTCATACACGGACAGCGACTAATCAGCCCCAGCATTTT

clone_size: .
j_call: TRBJ2-3
d_call: TRBD2
v_call: TRBV3-1/TRBV3-2
cdr3_aa: CASRESGGSTDTQYF
cdr3_nt: TGTGCCAGCAGGGAGAGCGGGGGAAGCACAGATACGCAGTATTTT

clone_size: .
j_call: TRBJ2-7
d_call: TRBD1
v_call: TRBV10-3
cdr3_aa: CAISSGQGARYEQYF
cdr3_nt: TGTGCCATCAGTTCAGGACAGGGGGCGCGGTACGAGCAGTACTTC

clone_size: .
j_call: TRBJ2-5
d_call: .
v_call: TRBV11-2
cdr3_aa: CASSLGVGAGRKETQYF
cdr3_nt: TGTGCCAGCAGCTTAGGGGTCGGGGCAGGGAGGAAAGAGACCCAGTACTTC

clone_size: .
j_call: TRBJ2-2
d_call: .
v_call: TRBV10-3
cdr3_aa: CAISELGPGSTGELFF
cdr3_nt: TGTGCCATCAGTGAATTGGGGCCCGGGTCGACCGGGGAGCTGTTTTTT

clone_size: .
j_call: TRBJ1-1
d_call: .
v_call: TRBV3-1/TRBV3-2
cdr3_aa: CASSQAQGRTEAFF
cdr3_nt: TGTGCCAGCAGCCAAGCACAGGGTCGGACTGAAGCTTTCTTT

clone_size: .
j_call: TRBJ2-3
d_call: TRBD2
v_call: TRBV7-2
cdr3_aa: CASSINSGRAADTQYF
cdr3_nt: TGTGCCAGCAGCATTAATAGCGGGAGGGCGGCAGATACGCAGTATTTT

clone_size: .
j_call: TRBJ1-3
d_call: .
v_call: TRBV9
cdr3_aa: CASSLAGHSSGNTIYF
cdr3_nt: TGTGCCAGCAGCTTAGCGGGACACAGCTCTGGAAACACCATATATTTT

clone_size: .
j_call: TRBJ2-7
d_call: .
v_call: TRBV6-5
cdr3_aa: CANSLLPAAPYEQYF
cdr3_nt: TGTGCCAACTCCCTACTCCCAGCGGCCCCCTACGAGCAGTACTTC

clone_size: .
j_call: TRBJ1-3
d_call: .
v_call: TRBV9
cdr3_aa: CASSVGADYSGNTIYF
cdr3_nt: TGTGCCAGCAGCGTGGGGGCGGATTACTCTGGAAACACCATATATTTT

clone_size: .
j_call: TRBJ1-6
d_call: .
v_call: TRBV30
cdr3_aa: CAWYRGGSGSPLHF
cdr3_nt: TGTGCCTGGTACCGGGGGGGCTCGGGATCACCCCTCCACTTT

clone_size: .
j_call: TRBJ2-7
d_call: TRBD2
v_call: TRBV10-3
cdr3_aa: CAIRSGLAKEQYF
cdr3_nt: TGTGCCATCAGATCGGGACTAGCGAAAGAGCAGTACTTC

clone_size: .
j_call: TRBJ2-3
d_call: TRBD2
v_call: TRBV30
cdr3_aa: CAWSAGGTDTQYF
cdr3_nt: TGTGCGTGGTCCGCGGGGGGCACAGATACGCAGTATTTT

clone_size: .
j_call: TRBJ2-5
d_call: TRBD2
v_call: TRBV10-3
cdr3_aa: CAISGQEGLPSETQYF
cdr3_nt: TGTGCCATCAGTGGGCAGGAGGGACTACCCAGTGAGACCCAGTACTTC

clone_size: .
j_call: TRBJ1-2
d_call: TRBD1
v_call: TRBV29-1
cdr3_aa: CSLQGADGYTF
cdr3_nt: TGCAGCCTACAGGGGGCGGATGGCTACACCTTC

clone_size: .
j_call: TRBJ1-2
d_call: TRBD1
v_call: TRBV5-4
cdr3_aa: CASSPGTGRGYTF
cdr3_nt: TGTGCCAGCAGCCCGGGGACAGGACGGGGCTACACCTTC

clone_size: .
j_call: TRBJ1-5
d_call: .
v_call: TRBV28
cdr3_aa: CASSKRQEEPPQHF
cdr3_nt: TGTGCCAGCAGTAAAAGACAGGAGGAGCCGCCCCAGCATTTT

clone_size: few
j_call: TRBJ2-2
d_call: .
v_call: TRBV25-1
cdr3_aa: CASSESRGYTGELFF
cdr3_nt: TGTGCCAGCAGTGAGTCAAGGGGGTACACCGGGGAGCTGTTTTTT

clone_size: few
j_call: TRBJ2-7
d_call: TRBD1
v_call: TRBV11-3
cdr3_aa: CASSPGGTGAYEQYF
cdr3_nt: TGTGCCAGCAGCCCCGGTGGGACAGGGGCTTACGAGCAGTACTTC

clone_size: .
j_call: TRBJ2-3
d_call: TRBD1
v_call: TRBV5-1
cdr3_aa: CASSLVGTAGTDTQYF
cdr3_nt: TGCGCCAGCAGCTTGGTAGGGACAGCCGGCACAGATACGCAGTATTTT

clone_size: .
j_call: TRBJ1-2
d_call: .
v_call: TRBV5-6
cdr3_aa: CASSGGPYGYTF
cdr3_nt: TGTGCCAGCAGCGGCGGCCCTTATGGCTACACCTTC

clone_size: .
j_call: TRBJ2-7
d_call: TRBD1
v_call: TRBV9
cdr3_aa: CASSATGDIQGHEQYF
cdr3_nt: TGTGCCAGCAGCGCGACAGGGGATATCCAGGGGCACGAGCAGTACTTC

clone_size: .
j_call: TRBJ1-2
d_call: TRBD1
v_call: TRBV6-6
cdr3_aa: CASSYSSLGQEYGYTF
cdr3_nt: TGTGCCAGCAGTTACTCGAGTCTGGGACAGGAATACGGCTACACCTTC

clone_size: once
j_call: TRBJ1-4
d_call: .
v_call: TRBV11-2
cdr3_aa: CASRPAGTRSEKLFF
cdr3_nt: TGTGCCAGCAGGCCAGCCGGGACAAGGAGCGAAAAACTGTTTTTT

clone_size: .
j_call: TRBJ1-2
d_call: TRBD1
v_call: TRBV18
cdr3_aa: CASSRESTGDGGYTF
cdr3_nt: TGTGCCAGCTCCCGGGAATCGACAGGGGATGGGGGCTACACCTTC

clone_size: .
j_call: TRBJ2-7
d_call: .
v_call: TRBV2
cdr3_aa: CASSGSGGLSYEQYF
cdr3_nt: TGTGCCAGCAGTGGATCAGGGGGACTCTCCTACGAGCAGTACTTC

clone_size: .
j_call: TRBJ1-2
d_call: .
v_call: TRBV20-1
cdr3_aa: CSATGIYGYTF
cdr3_nt: TGCAGTGCTACGGGGATCTATGGCTACACCTTC